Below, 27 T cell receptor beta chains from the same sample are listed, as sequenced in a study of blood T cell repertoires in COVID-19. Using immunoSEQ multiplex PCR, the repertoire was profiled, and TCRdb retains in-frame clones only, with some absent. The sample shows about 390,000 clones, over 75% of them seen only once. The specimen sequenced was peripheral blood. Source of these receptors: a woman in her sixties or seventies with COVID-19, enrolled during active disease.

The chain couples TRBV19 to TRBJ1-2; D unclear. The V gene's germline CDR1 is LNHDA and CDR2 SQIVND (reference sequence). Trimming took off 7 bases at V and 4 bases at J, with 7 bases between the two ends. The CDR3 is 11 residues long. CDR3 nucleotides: TGTGCCAGTAACTCTCTCTATGGCTACACCTTC. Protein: CASNSLYGYTF.

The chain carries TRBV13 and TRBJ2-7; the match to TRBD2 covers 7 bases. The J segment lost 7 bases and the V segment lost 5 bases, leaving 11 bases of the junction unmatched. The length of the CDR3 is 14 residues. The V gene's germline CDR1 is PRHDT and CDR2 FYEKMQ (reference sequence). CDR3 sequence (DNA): TGTGCCAGCAGCCATAGCGGGCTCCGGGAGGAGCAGTACTTC. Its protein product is CASSHSGLREEQYF.

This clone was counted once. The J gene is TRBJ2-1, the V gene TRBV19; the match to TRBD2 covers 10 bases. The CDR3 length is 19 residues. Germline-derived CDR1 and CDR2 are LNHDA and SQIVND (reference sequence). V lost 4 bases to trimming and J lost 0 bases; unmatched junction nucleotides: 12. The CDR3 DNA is TGTGCCAGTAGTACCCGGAGTAGCGGGGGGCCGAGCTCCTACAATGAGCAGTTCTTC. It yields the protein CASSTRSSGGPSSYNEQFF.

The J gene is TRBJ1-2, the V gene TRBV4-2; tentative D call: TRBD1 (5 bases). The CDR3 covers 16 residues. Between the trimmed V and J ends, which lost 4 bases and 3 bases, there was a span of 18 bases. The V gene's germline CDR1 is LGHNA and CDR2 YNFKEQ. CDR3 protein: CASSLGVSRADYGYTF. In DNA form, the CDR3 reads TGTGCCAGCAGCCTAGGGGTTAGCAGGGCGGACTATGGCTACACCTTC.

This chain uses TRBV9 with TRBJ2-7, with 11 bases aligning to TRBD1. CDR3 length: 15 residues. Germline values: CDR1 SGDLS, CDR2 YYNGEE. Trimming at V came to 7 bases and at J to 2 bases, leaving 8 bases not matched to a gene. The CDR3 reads CASDGQGALTYEQYF. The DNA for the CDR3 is TGTGCCAGCGACGGACAGGGGGCTCTTACCTACGAGCAGTACTTC.

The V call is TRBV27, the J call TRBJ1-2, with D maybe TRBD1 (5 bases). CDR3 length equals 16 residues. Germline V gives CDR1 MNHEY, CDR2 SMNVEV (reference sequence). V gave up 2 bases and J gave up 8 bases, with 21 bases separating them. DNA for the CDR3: TGTGCCAGCAGTTTAAGTTCGGGACTGACCGTTGGCGGCTACACCTTC. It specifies CASSLSSGLTVGGYTF.

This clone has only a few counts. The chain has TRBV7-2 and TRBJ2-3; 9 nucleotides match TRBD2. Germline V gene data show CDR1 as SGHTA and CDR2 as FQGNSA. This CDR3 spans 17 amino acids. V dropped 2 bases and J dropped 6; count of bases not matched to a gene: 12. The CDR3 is CASSLFPRGGAGDTQYF. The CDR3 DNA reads TGTGCCAGCAGCTTATTCCCTCGCGGGGGGGCGGGCGATACGCAGTATTTT. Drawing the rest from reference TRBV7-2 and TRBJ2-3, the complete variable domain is GAGVSQSPSNKVTEKGKDVELRCDPISGHTALYWYRQSLGQGLEFLIYFQGNSAPDKSGLPSDRFSAERTGGSVSTLTIQRTQQEDSAVYLCASSLFPRGGAGDTQYFGPGTRLTVL.

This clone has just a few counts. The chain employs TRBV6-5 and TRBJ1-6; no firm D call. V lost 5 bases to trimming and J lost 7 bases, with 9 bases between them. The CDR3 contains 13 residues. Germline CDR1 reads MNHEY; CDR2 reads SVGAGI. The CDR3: CASSRTRNSPLHF. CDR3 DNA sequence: TGTGCCAGCAGTCGAACGAGGAATTCACCCCTCCACTTT.

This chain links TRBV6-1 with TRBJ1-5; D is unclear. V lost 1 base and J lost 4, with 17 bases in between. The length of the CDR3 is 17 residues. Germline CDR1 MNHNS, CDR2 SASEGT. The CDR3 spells CASSEEGTGIGNQPQHF. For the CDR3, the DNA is TGTGCCAGCAGTGAAGAGGGCACGGGGATTGGAAATCAGCCCCAGCATTTT.

CDR3 residues: CASSPNRVADGNTIYF. The CDR3 DNA reads as TGTGCCAGCTCACCTAACAGGGTAGCAGATGGAAACACCATATATTTT. The chain recombines TRBV18 with TRBJ1-3; D may be TRBD1 (6 bases). Germline V gene lookup returns CDR1 KGHSH and CDR2 LQKENI. Trimming cost V 3 bases and J 3 bases, with 15 bases left between them. This CDR3 contains 16 residues.

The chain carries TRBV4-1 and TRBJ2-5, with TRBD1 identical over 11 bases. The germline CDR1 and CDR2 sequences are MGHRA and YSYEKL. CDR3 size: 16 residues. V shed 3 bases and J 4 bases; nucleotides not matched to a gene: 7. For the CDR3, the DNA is TGCGCCAGCAGCCAGGGCCCGGGACAGGGGGGAGAGACCCAGTACTTC. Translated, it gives CASSQGPGQGGETQYF.

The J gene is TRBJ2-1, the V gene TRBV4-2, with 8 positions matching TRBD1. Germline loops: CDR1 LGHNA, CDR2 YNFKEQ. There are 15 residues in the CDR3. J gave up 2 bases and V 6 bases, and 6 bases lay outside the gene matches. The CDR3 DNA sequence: TGTGCCAGCAGTCCGGACAGGGAAGCCTACAATGAGCAGTTCTTC. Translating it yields CASSPDREAYNEQFF.

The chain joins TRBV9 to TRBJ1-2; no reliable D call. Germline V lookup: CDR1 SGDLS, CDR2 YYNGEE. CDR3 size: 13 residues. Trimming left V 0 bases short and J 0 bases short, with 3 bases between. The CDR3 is CASSVDTNYGYTF. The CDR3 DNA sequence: TGTGCCAGCAGCGTAGACACTAACTATGGCTACACCTTC.

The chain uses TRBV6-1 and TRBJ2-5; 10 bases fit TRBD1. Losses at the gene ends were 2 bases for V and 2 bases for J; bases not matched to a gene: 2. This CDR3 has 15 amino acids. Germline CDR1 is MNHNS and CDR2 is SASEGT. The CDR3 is CASSEWDRGQETQYF. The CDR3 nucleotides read TGTGCCAGCAGTGAATGGGACAGGGGACAAGAGACCCAGTACTTC.

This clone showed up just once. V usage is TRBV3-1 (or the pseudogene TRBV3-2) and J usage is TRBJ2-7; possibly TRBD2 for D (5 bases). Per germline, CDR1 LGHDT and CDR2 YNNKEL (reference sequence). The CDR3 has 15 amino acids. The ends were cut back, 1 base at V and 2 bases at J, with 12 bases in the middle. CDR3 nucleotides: TGTGCCAGCAGCCAAGGGACGACCGGGACCTACGAGCAGTACTTC. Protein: CASSQGTTGTYEQYF.

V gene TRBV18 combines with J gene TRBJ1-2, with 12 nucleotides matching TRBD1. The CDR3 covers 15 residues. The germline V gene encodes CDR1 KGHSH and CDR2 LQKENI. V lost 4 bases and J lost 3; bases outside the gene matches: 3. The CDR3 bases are TGTGCCAGCTCACAGGGACAGGGGGCGGACTATGGCTACACCTTC. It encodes CASSQGQGADYGYTF.

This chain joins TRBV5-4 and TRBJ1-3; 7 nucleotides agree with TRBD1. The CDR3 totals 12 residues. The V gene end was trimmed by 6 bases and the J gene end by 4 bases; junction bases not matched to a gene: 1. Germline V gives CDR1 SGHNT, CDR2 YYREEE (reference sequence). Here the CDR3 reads CASTGGGNTIYF. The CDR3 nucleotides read TGTGCCAGCACAGGGGGGGGAAACACCATATATTTT.

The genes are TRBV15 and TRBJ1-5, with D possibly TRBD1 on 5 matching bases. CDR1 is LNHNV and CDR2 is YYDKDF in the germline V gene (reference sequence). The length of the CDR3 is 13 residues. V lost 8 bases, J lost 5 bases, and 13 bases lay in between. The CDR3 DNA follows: TGTGCCACCGCTGGGGGGGATCATCAGCCCCAGCATTTT. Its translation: CATAGGDHQPQHF.

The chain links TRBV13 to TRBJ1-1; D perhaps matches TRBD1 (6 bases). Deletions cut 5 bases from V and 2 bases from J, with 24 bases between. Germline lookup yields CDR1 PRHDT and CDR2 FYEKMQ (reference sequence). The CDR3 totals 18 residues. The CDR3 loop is CASSLVLRRSRGNTEAFF. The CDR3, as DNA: TGTGCCAGCAGCCTGGTGCTTCGGAGGAGCAGGGGAAACACTGAAGCTTTCTTT. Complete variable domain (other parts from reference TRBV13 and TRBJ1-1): AAGVIQSPRHLIKEKRETATLKCYPIPRHDTVYWYQQGPGQDPQFLISFYEKMQSDKGSIPDRFSAQQFSDYHSELNMSSLELGDSALYFCASSLVLRRSRGNTEAFFGQGTRLTVV.

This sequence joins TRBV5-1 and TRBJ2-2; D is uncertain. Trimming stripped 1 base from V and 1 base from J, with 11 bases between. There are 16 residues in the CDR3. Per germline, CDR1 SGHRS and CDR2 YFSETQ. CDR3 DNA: TGCGCCAGCAGCTTGAGCCAGGTCGTGAACACCGGGGAGCTGTTTTTT. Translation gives CASSLSQVVNTGELFF.

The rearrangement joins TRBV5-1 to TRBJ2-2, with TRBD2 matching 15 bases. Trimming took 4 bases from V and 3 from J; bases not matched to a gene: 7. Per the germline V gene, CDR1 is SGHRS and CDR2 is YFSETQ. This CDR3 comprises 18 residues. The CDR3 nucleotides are TGCGCCAGCAGCCCCGCCGGGACTAGCGGGGGGTACACCGGGGAGCTGTTTTTT. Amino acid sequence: CASSPAGTSGGYTGELFF.

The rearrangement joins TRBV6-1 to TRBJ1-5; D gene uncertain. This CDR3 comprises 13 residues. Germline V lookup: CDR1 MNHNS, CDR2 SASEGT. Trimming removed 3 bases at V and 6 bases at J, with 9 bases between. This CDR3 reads CASSEETGQPQHF. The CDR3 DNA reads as TGTGCCAGCAGTGAGGAGACTGGTCAGCCCCAGCATTTT.

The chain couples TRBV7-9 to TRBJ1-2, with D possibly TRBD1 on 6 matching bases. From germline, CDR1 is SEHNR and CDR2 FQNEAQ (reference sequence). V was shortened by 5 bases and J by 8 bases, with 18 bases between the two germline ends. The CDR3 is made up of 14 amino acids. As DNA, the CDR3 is TGTGCCAGCAGCGATCGGATGGGACATGGAGGCTACACCTTC. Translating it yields CASSDRMGHGGYTF.

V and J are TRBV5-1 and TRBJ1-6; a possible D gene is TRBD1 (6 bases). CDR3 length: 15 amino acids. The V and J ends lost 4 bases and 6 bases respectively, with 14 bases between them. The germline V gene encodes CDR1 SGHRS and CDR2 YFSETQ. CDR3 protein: CASSTTGWSNSPLHF. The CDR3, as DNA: TGCGCCAGCAGCACCACAGGGTGGTCTAATTCACCCCTCCACTTT.

The CDR3 bases are TGTGCCAGCAGCCCGGGAGACGAGCAGTTCTTC. Protein product: CASSPGDEQFF. V gene TRBV7-3 combines with J gene TRBJ2-1, with a possible D match to TRBD2 (6 bases). The CDR3 length is 11 residues. The V end was cut by 5 bases, the J end by 10 bases, with 9 bases between. The germline V gene has CDR1 SGHTA and CDR2 FQGTGA.

CDR3 bases: TGTGCCAGCAGCAAAATAGGGACCGGACAGGGCGCTTGGGAGACCCAGTACTTC. Translating gives CASSKIGTGQGAWETQYF. This chain uses TRBV7-9 with TRBJ2-5, with 8 nucleotides matching TRBD1. CDR1 is SEHNR, CDR2 FQNEAQ, per germline (reference sequence). Trimming took 5 bases from V and 5 from J; bases not matched to a gene: 19. The CDR3 extends over 18 amino acids.

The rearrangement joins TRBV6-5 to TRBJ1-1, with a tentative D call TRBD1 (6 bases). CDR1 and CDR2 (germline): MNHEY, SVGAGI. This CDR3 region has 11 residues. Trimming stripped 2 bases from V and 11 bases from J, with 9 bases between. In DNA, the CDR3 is TGTGCCAGCAGTTACACAGGGAAGGCTTTCTTT. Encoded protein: CASSYTGKAFF.